The sequence of this T cell receptor (beta chain) was determined in a study of T cell responses to AZD1222 COVID-19 vaccine. Assay used: immunoSEQ multiplex PCR; TCRdb lists only in-frame clones, some missing. The table has tens of thousands of clones, around 87% seen once. The table lists this clone with a few counts. Its antigen is not known. Study-wide results and limits: No day 14 peak samples; only post-peak repertoires were characterized. Clonal diversity may have been underestimated, and the donors were mostly white British, with more females than males. The number of AZD1222 recipients seropositive at baseline was only 5 to 7.

The CDR3 covers 19 residues. CDR1 MGHRA and CDR2 YSYEKL come from the germline V gene. The germline V and J ends were trimmed by 1 base and 0 bases, with 21 bases remaining between them. Sequences were derived from peripheral blood, sampled on day 0 of AZD1222 vaccination. The receptor was derived from an adult in good health. This sequence joins TRBV4-1 and TRBJ2-5; D not resolved. The CDR3 nucleotides are TGCGCCAGCAGCCAAGGTTACGAGGCCCAATTCTATTACCAAGAGACCCAGTACTTC. It is translated as CASSQGYEAQFYYQETQYF.